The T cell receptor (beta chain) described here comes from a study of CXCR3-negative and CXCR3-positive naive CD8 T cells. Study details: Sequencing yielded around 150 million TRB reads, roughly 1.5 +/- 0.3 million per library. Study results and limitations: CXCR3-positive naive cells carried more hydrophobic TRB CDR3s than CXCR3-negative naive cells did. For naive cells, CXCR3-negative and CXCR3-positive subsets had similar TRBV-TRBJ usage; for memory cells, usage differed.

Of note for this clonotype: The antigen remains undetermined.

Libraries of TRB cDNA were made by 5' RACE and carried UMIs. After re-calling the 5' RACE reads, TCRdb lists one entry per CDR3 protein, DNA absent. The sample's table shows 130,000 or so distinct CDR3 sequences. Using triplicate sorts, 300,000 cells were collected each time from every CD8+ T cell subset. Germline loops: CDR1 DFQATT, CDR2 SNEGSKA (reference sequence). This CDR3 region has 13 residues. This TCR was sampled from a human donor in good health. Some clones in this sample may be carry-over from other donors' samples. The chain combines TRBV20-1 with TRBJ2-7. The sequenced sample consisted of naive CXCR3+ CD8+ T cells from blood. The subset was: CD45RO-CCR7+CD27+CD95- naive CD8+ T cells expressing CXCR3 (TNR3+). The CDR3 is CSAREQLTYEQYF.